A selection of T cell receptor beta chains follows, all from one sample in a study of T cells in localized non-small cell lung cancer. The method was immunoSEQ multiplex PCR; TCRdb's version includes in-frame clones alone and lacks a portion of them. The sample comprises roughly 50,000 clones, about nine tenths of which are singletons, and about 20% rests with the top ten. Sequenced here: peripheral blood, sampled before any cancer treatment. The receptors stem from a man aged 35-69 years with stage I lung adenocarcinoma. Both conserved end residues are part of each CDR3. Each record gives: clone size, V gene, J gene, D gene, CDR3 protein, CDR3 DNA. A D gene is named only where the DNA matches it firmly. Size values are once, few and many counts, or a class for expanded clones, and some rows have none.

clone size: .; V gene: TRBV10-3; J gene: TRBJ2-5; D gene: .; CDR3 protein: CAIRAREEETQYF; CDR3 DNA: TGTGCCATCAGGGCCAGGGAGGAGGAGACCCAGTACTTC
clone size: .; V gene: TRBV7-2; J gene: TRBJ2-5; D gene: TRBD2; CDR3 protein: CASRTSGSQETQYF; CDR3 DNA: TGTGCCAGCAGGACTAGCGGGAGCCAAGAGACCCAGTACTTC
clone size: once; V gene: TRBV11-2; J gene: TRBJ2-1; D gene: TRBD1; CDR3 protein: CASSPPGQYNEQFF; CDR3 DNA: TGTGCCAGCAGCCCCCCGGGACAGTACAATGAGCAGTTCTTC
clone size: .; V gene: TRBV28; J gene: TRBJ2-5; D gene: .; CDR3 protein: CASSQGKPKGETQYF; CDR3 DNA: TGTGCCAGCAGCCAGGGGAAGCCGAAGGGAGAGACCCAGTACTTC
clone size: .; V gene: TRBV28; J gene: TRBJ1-1; D gene: .; CDR3 protein: CASSENTEAFF; CDR3 DNA: TGTGCCAGCAGTGAGAACACTGAAGCTTTCTTT
clone size: .; V gene: TRBV28; J gene: TRBJ1-5; D gene: TRBD1; CDR3 protein: CASSPGTVAGGQPQHF; CDR3 DNA: TGTGCCAGCAGTCCGGGGACAGTCGCTGGCGGTCAGCCCCAGCATTTT
clone size: .; V gene: TRBV2; J gene: TRBJ2-7; D gene: TRBD2; CDR3 protein: CASSGAGVGEQYF; CDR3 DNA: TGTGCCAGCAGTGGTGCGGGAGTAGGTGAGCAGTACTTC
clone size: .; V gene: TRBV5-6; J gene: TRBJ1-2; D gene: .; CDR3 protein: CASTDRRQVWSYTF; CDR3 DNA: TGTGCCAGCACCGACAGACGACAGGTATGGAGCTACACCTTC
clone size: .; V gene: TRBV9; J gene: TRBJ2-3; D gene: TRBD2; CDR3 protein: CASSDPGLAPGTDTQYF; CDR3 DNA: TGTGCCAGCAGCGACCCGGGACTAGCCCCTGGCACAGATACGCAGTATTTT
clone size: .; V gene: TRBV6-1; J gene: TRBJ2-7; D gene: TRBD1; CDR3 protein: CASSDGAGQGAYEQYF; CDR3 DNA: TGTGCCAGCAGTGACGGGGCGGGACAGGGGGCTTACGAGCAGTACTTC
clone size: .; V gene: TRBV5-1; J gene: TRBJ2-3; D gene: TRBD1; CDR3 protein: CASSAGTAISTDTQYF; CDR3 DNA: TGCGCCAGCAGCGCCGGGACAGCGATTAGCACAGATACGCAGTATTTT
clone size: .; V gene: TRBV6-5; J gene: TRBJ2-3; D gene: .; CDR3 protein: CASRGTGLSTDTQYF; CDR3 DNA: TGTGCCAGCAGGGGAACAGGGCTGAGCACAGATACGCAGTATTTT
clone size: once; V gene: TRBV11-2; J gene: TRBJ2-3; D gene: .; CDR3 protein: CASSLYGGSTDTQYF; CDR3 DNA: TGTGCCAGCAGCTTATACGGCGGGAGCACAGATACGCAGTATTTT
clone size: .; V gene: TRBV5-4; J gene: TRBJ1-1; D gene: TRBD1; CDR3 protein: CASSPPAQGAGNTEAFF; CDR3 DNA: TGTGCCAGCAGCCCCCCAGCCCAGGGGGCGGGGAACACTGAAGCTTTCTTT
clone size: .; V gene: TRBV4-1; J gene: TRBJ1-5; D gene: TRBD1; CDR3 protein: CASSLDRGSNQPQHF; CDR3 DNA: TGCGCCAGCAGTCTGGACAGGGGTAGCAATCAGCCCCAGCATTTT
clone size: .; V gene: TRBV5-5; J gene: TRBJ2-5; D gene: .; CDR3 protein: CASSLGHPKETQYF; CDR3 DNA: TGTGCCAGCAGCTTGGGGCACCCGAAAGAGACCCAGTACTTC
clone size: few; V gene: TRBV5-4; J gene: TRBJ1-2; D gene: .; CDR3 protein: CASSLWQRANYGYTF; CDR3 DNA: TGTGCCAGCAGCCTTTGGCAAAGGGCCAACTATGGCTACACCTTC
clone size: .; V gene: TRBV6-4; J gene: TRBJ2-3; D gene: .; CDR3 protein: CASSDSPGTDTQYF; CDR3 DNA: TGTGCCAGCAGTGACTCGCCCGGCACAGATACGCAGTATTTT
clone size: .; V gene: TRBV6-6; J gene: TRBJ2-7; D gene: TRBD1; CDR3 protein: CASTDRGSTYEQYF; CDR3 DNA: TGTGCCAGCACCGACAGGGGGAGCACCTACGAGCAGTACTTC
clone size: .; V gene: TRBV30; J gene: TRBJ1-2; D gene: .; CDR3 protein: CAWSVQDRIYGYTF; CDR3 DNA: TGTGCCTGGAGTGTACAGGACAGAATATATGGCTACACCTTC
clone size: .; V gene: TRBV28; J gene: TRBJ2-2; D gene: .; CDR3 protein: CASSFLVPGELFF; CDR3 DNA: TGTGCCAGCAGTTTTTTGGTACCTGGGGAGCTGTTTTTT
clone size: .; V gene: TRBV28; J gene: TRBJ2-1; D gene: TRBD1; CDR3 protein: CASSTTDRGSSYNEQFF; CDR3 DNA: TGTGCCAGCAGTACGACGGACAGGGGGAGCTCCTACAATGAGCAGTTCTTC
clone size: .; V gene: TRBV4-1; J gene: TRBJ2-2; D gene: .; CDR3 protein: CAMRQDTGELFF; CDR3 DNA: TGCGCCATGCGACAGGACACCGGGGAGCTGTTTTTT